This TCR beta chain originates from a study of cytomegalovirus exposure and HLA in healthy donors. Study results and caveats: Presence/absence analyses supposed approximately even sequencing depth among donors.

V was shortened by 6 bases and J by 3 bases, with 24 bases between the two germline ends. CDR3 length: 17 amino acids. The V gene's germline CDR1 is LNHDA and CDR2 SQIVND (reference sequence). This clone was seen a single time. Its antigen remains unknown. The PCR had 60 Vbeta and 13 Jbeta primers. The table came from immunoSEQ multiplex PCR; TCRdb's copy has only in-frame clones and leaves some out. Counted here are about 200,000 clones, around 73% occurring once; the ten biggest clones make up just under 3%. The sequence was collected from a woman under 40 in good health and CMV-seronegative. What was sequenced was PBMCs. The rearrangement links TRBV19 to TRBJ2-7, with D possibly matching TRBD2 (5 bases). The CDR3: CASSSRGSGASYYEQYF. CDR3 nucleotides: TGTGCCAGTAGCAGTCGGGGATCCGGTGCCTCCTACTACGAGCAGTACTTC.